The 15 T cell receptor beta chains below were found in one sample sequenced in a study of brain T cells in children with intractable seizures. This sample's time point: blood from clinic visit 5 months post-surgery; TSC patient then seizure free. Profiled with immunoSEQ multiplex PCR; TCRdb holds only in-frame clones, not every one. The data contain hundreds of thousands of clones, 93% of them singletons. Source: peripheral blood, taken 5 to 6 months after surgery. All receptors come from a boy less than two years old with tuberous sclerosis and intractable seizures.

The CDR3 loop reads CASSEAQQNEQFF. CDR3 sequence (DNA): TGTGCCAGCAGTGAAGCGCAACAAAATGAGCAGTTCTTC. The rearrangement uses TRBV6-1 and TRBJ2-1; no reliable D call. CDR1 is MNHNS and CDR2 is SASEGT in the germline V gene. This CDR3 comprises 13 residues. V lost 0 bases and J 7 bases, leaving 7 bases between the germline ends.

J is TRBJ2-3 and V is TRBV7-2, with TRBD2 matching over 7 bases. In germline, CDR1 is SGHTA, CDR2 FQGNSA. The length of the CDR3 is 19 residues. After removal of 1 base from V and 6 bases from J, the junction contained 19 bases not matched to a gene. In nucleotides, the CDR3 is TGTGCCAGCAGCTTAGATCCTGGGTCGGCGCGCGGGAGAAAGGATACGCAGTATTTT. Residues: CASSLDPGSARGRKDTQYF.

The V call is TRBV7-9, the J call TRBJ2-7, with 9 bases that match TRBD2. V was pared by 6 bases and J by 0 bases, with 6 bases of the junction left unmatched. The CDR3 is 15 residues long. CDR1 and CDR2 from the germline V gene are SEHNR and FQNEAQ (reference sequence). The CDR3 sequence is CASSRLAESSYEQYF. The CDR3 bases are TGTGCCAGCAGTCGACTAGCGGAGAGCTCCTACGAGCAGTACTTC. Combining the CDR3 with reference TRBV7-9 and TRBJ2-7 gives the whole variable domain DTGVSQNPRHKITKRGQNVTFRCDPISEHNRLYWYRQTLGQGPEFLTYFQNEAQLEKSRLLSDRFSAERPKGSFSTLEIQRTEQGDSAMYLCASSRLAESSYEQYFGPGTRLTVT.

The CDR3: CASSGSGRVTDTQYF. The CDR3 DNA reads as TGCGCCAGCAGCGGGAGCGGGAGGGTCACAGATACGCAGTATTTT. The chain carries TRBV4-1 and TRBJ2-3; 10 bases align to TRBD2. V shed 5 bases, J shed 2 bases, and the junction held 4 bases outside the gene matches. The CDR3 has 15 amino acids. The germline V gene has CDR1 MGHRA and CDR2 YSYEKL.

The V and J genes are TRBV6-2 or TRBV6-3 and TRBJ2-1; D unclear. Germline-derived CDR1 and CDR2 are MNHEY and SVGEGT. This CDR3 is built from 12 residues. The V end lost 0 bases, the J end lost 12 bases, and 9 bases lay between the germline ends. Here the CDR3 DNA reads TGTGCCAGCAGTTACTCTCGCTGGGGGCAGTTCTTC. It yields the protein CASSYSRWGQFF.

The chain recombines TRBV19 with TRBJ2-1; 10 bases agree with TRBD2. The length of the CDR3 is 13 residues. Germline V CDR1 and CDR2: LNHDA, SQIVND (reference sequence). Unmatched junction bases numbered 5, after V lost 6 bases and J lost 9 bases. The CDR3, as DNA: TGTGCCAGTAGAAACATAGCGGGGGGTGAGCAGTTCTTC. Translating it yields CASRNIAGGEQFF.

V gene TRBV7-9 combines with J gene TRBJ2-7; TRBD1 matches at 7 bases. The CDR3 has 17 residues. The junction had 15 bases not matched to a gene; V was cut back by 5 bases and J by 2 bases. CDR1 is SEHNR and CDR2 is FQNEAQ in the germline V gene (reference sequence). DNA for the CDR3: TGTGCCAGCAGCCCACAGGGGTGGCAAGCGTCGACCTACGAGCAGTACTTC. It encodes CASSPQGWQASTYEQYF.

The genes are TRBV28 and TRBJ2-1, with no clear D. CDR3 length: 15 amino acids. Germline V lookup: CDR1 MDHEN, CDR2 SYDVKM. V lost 10 bases and J 9 bases, leaving 25 bases between the germline ends. The CDR3, as DNA: TGTGCCATCCAACCCAGGCAAACCCCGACTGGTGAGCAGTTCTTC. Protein: CAIQPRQTPTGEQFF.

The rearrangement links TRBV9 to TRBJ1-5; 10 bases are a match to TRBD1. The CDR3 has 14 amino acids. Losses at the gene ends were 4 bases for V and 5 bases for J; bases not matched to a gene: 3. Per germline, CDR1 SGDLS and CDR2 YYNGEE. The CDR3 loop is CASSTGTGDQPQHF. CDR3 nucleotide sequence: TGTGCCAGCAGCACCGGGACAGGGGATCAGCCCCAGCATTTT.

V gene TRBV5-1 combines with J gene TRBJ2-3; D is perhaps TRBD2 (5 bases). The CDR3 spans 15 residues. Trimming left V 0 bases short and J 2 bases short, with 10 bases between. Germline V gene lookup returns CDR1 SGHRS and CDR2 YFSETQ. The CDR3 loop is CASSLVARFTDTQYF. Here the CDR3 DNA reads TGCGCCAGCAGCTTGGTAGCGAGATTCACAGATACGCAGTATTTT.

The chain couples TRBV18 to TRBJ1-2, with TRBD1 identical over 7 bases. The ends lost 2 bases at V and 4 bases at J; junction bases unmatched: 4. This CDR3 contains 14 residues. Germline values: CDR1 KGHSH, CDR2 LQKENI. The CDR3 DNA reads TGTGCCAGCTCACCAGGGACAGACTTCTATGGCTACACCTTC. Its protein is CASSPGTDFYGYTF.

CDR3 region: CASSLARGDGGELFF. CDR3 coding DNA: TGTGCCAGCAGCTTGGCCAGGGGCGATGGCGGGGAGCTGTTTTTT. The chain joins TRBV5-6 to TRBJ2-2, with a possible D match to TRBD1 (6 bases). The CDR3 sequence is 15 residues long. V was trimmed by 0 bases and J by 7 bases, leaving 13 bases between them. The germline CDR1 and CDR2 sequences are SGHDT and YYEEEE. The full variable domain, rest sourced from reference TRBV5-6 and TRBJ2-2, is DAGVTQSPTHLIKTRGQQVTLRCSPKSGHDTVSWYQQALGQGPQFIFQYYEEEERQRGNFPDRFSGHQFPNYSSELNVNALLLGDSALYLCASSLARGDGGELFFGEGSRLTVL.

The chain recombines TRBV6-1 with TRBJ2-2; D perhaps matches TRBD1 (5 bases). CDR3 size: 16 residues. Trimming took 1 base from V and 3 from J, leaving 12 bases between them. The germline V gene has CDR1 MNHNS and CDR2 SASEGT. The CDR3 is CASSEVWIGDTGELFF. Here the CDR3 DNA reads TGTGCCAGCAGTGAAGTTTGGATAGGGGACACCGGGGAGCTGTTTTTT.

The chain uses TRBV24-1 and TRBJ2-5; D tentatively reads TRBD1 or TRBD2 (5 bases each). There are 16 residues in the CDR3. Per the germline V gene, CDR1 is KGHDR and CDR2 is SFDVKD. V lost 4 bases, J lost 1 base, and 15 bases lay in between. CDR3 coding DNA: TGTGCCACCAGTGAAAAGGGACGGACGTTCCAAGAGACCCAGTACTTC. It yields the protein CATSEKGRTFQETQYF.

The chain joins TRBV11-2 to TRBJ1-2; D remains unclear. CDR3 length equals 15 residues. V lost 5 bases and J lost 4, with 17 bases in between. Germline V gives CDR1 SGHAT, CDR2 FQNNGV. The CDR3 is CASSRGLSNLYGYTF. For the CDR3, the DNA is TGTGCCAGCAGCCGCGGACTATCTAACCTCTATGGCTACACCTTC.